The 13 T cell receptor beta chains below come from one sample, sequenced in a study of shared clonotypes between healthy human individuals. Produced via immunoSEQ multiplex PCR; TCRdb's table is partial and in-frame only. Seen here are 2 million to 2.5 million clones, approximately 96% observed once, and the top ten hold 0.1% to 0.15%. Sequencing was carried out using naive CD4+ T cells sorted from blood. Subset noted: CD45RA+ positively selected. Source of these receptors: a man younger than 30 in good health.

The chain recombines TRBV11-2 with TRBJ1-2; TRBD1 might be the D (6 bases). Germline-derived CDR1 and CDR2 are SGHAT and FQNNGV. This CDR3 region has 14 residues. V lost 0 bases and J lost 7, with 12 bases in between. Here the CDR3 reads CASSLELGGVGYTF. The CDR3 nucleotides are TGTGCCAGCAGCTTAGAATTGGGGGGCGTTGGCTACACCTTC.

J is TRBJ2-1 and V is TRBV12-5, with 7 bases fitting TRBD2. The CDR3 consists of 14 residues. The germline gives CDR1 LGHNT, CDR2 FRNRAP. The J segment lost 0 bases and the V segment lost 5 bases, leaving 1 base of the junction unmatched. The CDR3 is CASGRGSSYNEQFF. The CDR3 region has the DNA TGTGCTAGTGGTCGCGGGAGCTCCTACAATGAGCAGTTCTTC.

V gene TRBV7-6 combines with J gene TRBJ1-3, with a tentative D call TRBD1 (6 bases). Germline V gives CDR1 SGHVS, CDR2 FNYEAQ. Trimming took off 1 base at V and 9 bases at J, with 10 bases between the two ends. The CDR3 runs to 13 residues. DNA for the CDR3: TGTGCCAGCAGCTTAGAAAGGGGGAGCACCATATATTTT. It specifies CASSLERGSTIYF.

This clone came up once. This chain uses TRBV30 with TRBJ2-4; D ambiguous. Looked up from germline, CDR1 is GTSNPN and CDR2 is SVGIG (reference sequence). The CDR3 loop spans 16 amino acids. V gave up 0 bases and J gave up 0 bases, with 12 bases separating them. The CDR3 bases are TGTGCCTGGAGTGTACGGCGGTCATTAGCCAAAAACATTCAGTACTTC. Protein sequence: CAWSVRRSLAKNIQYF.

The chain uses TRBV5-1 and TRBJ1-1; 7 bases match TRBD1. The CDR3 runs 16 residues. Germline CDR1 SGHRS, CDR2 YFSETQ. V dropped 4 bases and J dropped 1; count of bases not matched to a gene: 10. The CDR3 DNA follows: TGCGCCAGCAGCCCCCGCGACAGGGCGGCGAACACTGAAGCTTTCTTT. This sequence encodes CASSPRDRAANTEAFF.

As to this clone: Different DNA sequences within this sample yield the same CDR3. The chain is built from TRBV7-2 and TRBJ2-5, with D possibly TRBD1 on 5 matching bases. V dropped 2 bases and J dropped 1 base, with 5 bases sitting between them. CDR1 is SGHTA, CDR2 FQGNSA, per germline. This CDR3 comprises 13 residues. Here the CDR3 reads CASSLQGQETQYF. CDR3 DNA: TGTGCCAGCAGCTTACAGGGCCAAGAGACCCAGTACTTC.

The V call is TRBV12-5, the J call TRBJ2-1, with TRBD2 matching over 7 bases. Unmatched junction bases numbered 17, after V lost 6 bases and J lost 0 bases. This CDR3 has 19 amino acids. Germline CDR1 reads LGHNT; CDR2 reads FRNRAP. The CDR3 reads CASGQLSTKAGSSYNEQFF. The CDR3 DNA reads TGTGCTAGTGGACAACTCTCTACTAAAGCGGGGAGCTCCTACAATGAGCAGTTCTTC.

The genes are TRBV6-1 and TRBJ2-7, with D uncertain. There are 14 residues in the CDR3. The V end was cut by 5 bases, the J end by 0 bases, with 11 bases between. The germline V gene encodes CDR1 MNHNS and CDR2 SASEGT. CDR3 nucleotide sequence: TGTGCCAGCAGTCCTGGAATCCTCTCCTACGAGCAGTACTTC. Amino acids: CASSPGILSYEQYF.

The V gene is TRBV27, the J gene TRBJ2-2, with D perhaps assigned TRBD1 or TRBD2 (5 bases each). Trimming took 6 bases from V and 0 from J, leaving 17 bases between them. The CDR3 spans 17 residues. Germline CDR1 and CDR2: MNHEY and SMNVEV (reference sequence). The chain's CDR3 is CASRRGVNAANTGELFF. CDR3 sequence (DNA): TGTGCCAGCAGAAGAGGGGTTAACGCCGCGAACACCGGGGAGCTGTTTTTT.

In its sample, this clone was seen once. The chain recombines TRBV5-4 with TRBJ1-4, with a possible D match to TRBD1 (6 bases). The germline V gene has CDR1 SGHNT and CDR2 YYREEE (reference sequence). Trimming took 4 bases from V and 8 from J, leaving 15 bases between them. The CDR3 runs 14 residues. The CDR3 loop is CASSPAGVGEKLFF. In DNA form, the CDR3 reads TGTGCCAGCAGCCCCGCAGGGGTTGGGGAAAAACTGTTTTTT. The full variable domain, in which reference TRBV5-4 and TRBJ1-4 provide the parts outside the CDR3, is ETGVTQSPTHLIKTRGQQVTLRCSSQSGHNTVSWYQQALGQGPQFIFQYYREEENGRGNFPPRFSGLQFPNYSSELNVNALELDDSALYLCASSPAGVGEKLFFGSGTQLSVL.

This clone has only one observation. The J gene is TRBJ2-5, the V gene TRBV6-1; 12 bases are shared with TRBD1. The length of the CDR3 is 15 residues. Germline lookup yields CDR1 MNHNS and CDR2 SASEGT. Germline trimming cut 6 bases from V and 5 bases from J; bases unmatched to any gene: 7. The CDR3 DNA follows: TGTGCCAGCAGGAGCGGGACAGGGGGCCGTGAGACCCAGTACTTC. It encodes CASRSGTGGRETQYF.

The J gene is TRBJ2-1, the V gene TRBV28; 7 bases map to TRBD2. Per the germline V gene, CDR1 is MDHEN and CDR2 is SYDVKM. This CDR3 comprises 14 residues. Trimming removed 2 bases from V and 7 bases from J; junction bases left unmatched: 5. The CDR3 region has the DNA TGTGCCAGCAGTTTACGGCCCGGGGGGAATGAGCAGTTCTTC. Its translation: CASSLRPGGNEQFF.

This clone was detected only once. The V call is TRBV20-1, the J call TRBJ1-2; D is unclear. V lost 3 bases and J lost 8, with 10 bases in between. The CDR3 is made up of 11 amino acids. CDR1 is DFQATT and CDR2 is SNEGSKA in the germline V gene (reference sequence). The CDR3: CSARIIEGYTF. The CDR3 DNA reads as TGCAGTGCTAGGATCATCGAGGGCTACACCTTC.